This TCR beta chain is from a study of Ad26.COV2.S vaccination and SARS-CoV-2 variants. Treatment here: roughly 20 received Ad26.COV2.S at low or high dose, single or two shots; about 5 received placebo; per-sample allocation not given. Samples were taken on day 63 after the first vaccine or placebo injection. Generated by immunoSEQ multiplex PCR, the TCRdb table keeps only in-frame clones and is missing some. The data show approximately 420,000 clones, less than 90% seen once. CDR1 is SGHVS, CDR2 FQNEAQ, per germline. The CDR3 spans 16 residues. The V end was cut by 1 base, the J end by 3 bases, with 15 bases between.

The sequence was obtained from a person aged 18 to 65 who received the Ad26.COV2.S COVID-19 vaccine or a placebo. The rearrangement links TRBV7-8 to TRBJ1-2, with a weak D call TRBD1 (5 bases). The material sequenced was peripheral blood, taken in a trial of Ad26.COV2.S vaccine versus placebo. The DNA for the CDR3 is TGTGCCAGCAGCTTAGTTGGGGGTTCGGTCGACTATGGCTACACCTTC. Translated, it gives CASSLVGGSVDYGYTF. Together with reference TRBV7-8 and TRBJ1-2, the CDR3 gives the full variable domain: GAGVSQSPRYKVAKRGQDVALRCDPISGHVSLFWYQQALGQGPEFLTYFQNEAQLDKSGLPSDRFFAERPEGSVSTLKIQRTQQEDSAVYLCASSLVGGSVDYGYTFGSGTRLTVV.